This TCR beta chain was recorded in a study of post-analysis software for immune sequencing data. Study information: The disease courses covered relapsing-remitting, secondary progressive and progressive-relapsing multiple sclerosis. Study findings and constraints: Controls significantly exceeded multiple sclerosis patients in normalized Chao1 diversity. Under the F measure, samples that were prepared in one batch clustered strongly together.

TCR beta cDNA libraries had unique molecular identifiers. Input amounts of roughly 0.85 to 10 million T cells were used. These gave roughly 0.5 million cDNA molecules, so each molecule approximated one T cell. TCRdb re-analysed the PCR reads in MiXCR, keeping a single row per CDR3 protein. The table lists roughly 730,000 distinct CDR3 sequences, just under 30% of them singletons. As for this clonotype: Antigen specificity is unknown.

The sequence was obtained from a girl aged 10-17 years with multiple sclerosis. What was sequenced was blood.

The CDR3 spells CASSSLMWGGVYEQYF. CDR3 DNA sequence: TGTGCCAGCAGCTCCCTCATGTGGGGAGGGGTCTACGAGCAGTACTTC. The chain links TRBV7-2 to TRBJ2-7; TRBD2 matches 7 bases. Germline-derived CDR1 and CDR2 are SGHTA and FQGNSA. V was pared by 4 bases and J by 3 bases, with 12 bases of the junction left unmatched. The CDR3 runs 16 residues.